The 32 T cell receptor beta chains reported below all come from one sample, sequenced in a study of blood T cell repertoires in COVID-19. Clones were sequenced by immunoSEQ multiplex PCR, and TCRdb holds only the in-frame ones, with some missing. Of 200,000 to 250,000 clones listed, 65% to 85% were seen once; the top ten hold 3% to 4%. What was sequenced was PBMCs or T cells enriched from blood (not recorded which). These receptors originate from a woman between 55 and 75 years old who had recovered from COVID-19.

This clone was observed a few times. The chain links TRBV11-3 to TRBJ1-5, with TRBD1 identical over 10 bases. Germline V lookup: CDR1 SGHNT, CDR2 YENEEA. The V gene end was trimmed by 10 bases and the J gene end by 4 bases; junction bases not matched to a gene: 7. This CDR3 has 14 residues. The CDR3 region is CATDRGRENQPQHF. CDR3 DNA sequence: TGTGCCACAGACAGGGGGCGAGAGAATCAGCCCCAGCATTTT.

The chain employs TRBV18 and TRBJ1-5, with 8 positions matching TRBD1. This CDR3 spans 16 amino acids. The germline V gene encodes CDR1 KGHSH and CDR2 LQKENI. The J segment lost 0 bases and the V segment lost 5 bases, leaving 6 bases of the junction unmatched. This CDR3 is CASSSTGVYSNQPQHF. In nucleotides, the CDR3 is TGTGCCAGCTCATCGACAGGGGTCTATAGCAATCAGCCCCAGCATTTT.

The CDR3: CASSLGSSGAYEQYF. The CDR3, as DNA: TGCGCCAGCAGCTTGGGCTCTAGCGGGGCCTACGAGCAGTACTTC. The chain links TRBV5-1 to TRBJ2-7; 9 positions match TRBD2. Germline V lookup: CDR1 SGHRS, CDR2 YFSETQ. V shed 0 bases and J 2 bases; nucleotides not matched to a gene: 3. The CDR3 consists of 15 residues. Full variable domain (missing parts from reference TRBV5-1 and TRBJ2-7): KAGVTQTPRYLIKTRGQQVTLSCSPISGHRSVSWYQQTPGQGLQFLFEYFSETQRNKGNFPGRFSGRQFSNSRSEMNVSTLELGDSALYLCASSLGSSGAYEQYFGPGTRLTVT.

The genes are TRBV5-1 and TRBJ2-3; tentative D call: TRBD1 (5 bases). Germline V gene lookup returns CDR1 SGHRS and CDR2 YFSETQ. CDR3 length equals 13 residues. V lost 2 bases, J lost 6 bases, and 10 bases lay in between. The CDR3, as DNA: TGCGCCAGCAGCTTTGACAGAGCCGATACGCAGTATTTT. As protein: CASSFDRADTQYF.

This chain joins TRBV27 and TRBJ1-1; no clear D. Germline V gene lookup returns CDR1 MNHEY and CDR2 SMNVEV (reference sequence). CDR3 length: 14 amino acids. Deletions cut 4 bases from V and 3 bases from J, with 12 bases between. CDR3 in DNA: TGTGCCAGCAGTTCCCACCGGGAGGACACTGAAGCTTTCTTT. As protein: CASSSHREDTEAFF.

The CDR3 DNA follows: TGTGCTAGTGGTTTGGGGCTCCAGCAGTTCTTC. Its protein is CASGLGLQQFF. This chain links TRBV12-5 with TRBJ2-1, with no clear D. In germline, CDR1 is LGHNT, CDR2 FRNRAP. The CDR3 has 11 amino acids. Trimming took 1 base from V and 11 from J, leaving 6 bases between them.

This chain links TRBV5-4 with TRBJ2-7; tentatively, D is TRBD1 (5 bases). The germline V gene has CDR1 SGHNT and CDR2 YYREEE (reference sequence). V lost 0 bases and J 0 bases, leaving 7 bases between the germline ends. The CDR3 runs to 14 residues. CDR3 region: CASSLGQPSYEQYF. In DNA form, the CDR3 reads TGTGCCAGCAGCTTGGGACAGCCCTCCTACGAGCAGTACTTC.

This chain connects TRBV5-1 to TRBJ2-3; 8 positions agree with TRBD1. The length of the CDR3 is 16 residues. J lost 1 base, V lost 0 bases, and 4 bases had no gene match. From germline, CDR1 is SGHRS and CDR2 YFSETQ. The CDR3 bases are TGCGCCAGCAGCTTGGGCGGACAGGGAGGCACAGATACGCAGTATTTT. Translated, it gives CASSLGGQGGTDTQYF.

With respect to this clone: This probably arose from a read error, given a far larger clone one base away. The J gene is TRBJ2-2, the V gene TRBV10-3; 9 bases match TRBD1. CDR1 is ENHRY and CDR2 is SYGVKD in the germline V gene. Trimming removed 6 bases from V and 1 base from J; junction bases left unmatched: 0. The CDR3 is 14 residues long. The CDR3 here is CAIRDRGNTGELFF. CDR3 in DNA: TGTGCCATCAGGGACAGGGGGAACACCGGGGAGCTGTTTTTT.

A word on this clone: The same CDR3 is also encoded by other DNA sequences in this sample. The rearrangement uses TRBV29-1 and TRBJ1-5; D is possibly TRBD1 (6 bases). Germline CDR1 SQVTM, CDR2 ANQGSEA. The CDR3 is made up of 13 amino acids. V shed 4 bases and J shed 2 bases, with 9 bases lying between them. The CDR3 DNA reads TGCAGCGTTGGGGGGCAGGGCAATCAGCCCCAGCATTTT. Translation: CSVGGQGNQPQHF.

This CDR3 reads CASSPGGTASNSPLHF. The CDR3 nucleotides read TGTGCCAGCAGCCCGGGGGGGACAGCTAGTAATTCACCCCTCCACTTT. The chain couples TRBV13 to TRBJ1-6; 7 bases are shared with TRBD1. The CDR3 consists of 16 residues. The ends lost 5 bases at V and 6 bases at J; junction bases unmatched: 10. Per the germline V gene, CDR1 is PRHDT and CDR2 is FYEKMQ (reference sequence).

The chain links TRBV7-9 to TRBJ2-1; a possible D gene is TRBD1 (5 bases). The CDR3 is made up of 14 amino acids. From germline, CDR1 is SEHNR and CDR2 FQNEAQ (reference sequence). Trimming took off 3 bases at V and 6 bases at J, with 12 bases between the two ends. For the CDR3, the DNA is TGTGCCAGCAGCTTCCCGCAGACAGTCAATGAGCAGTTCTTC. Protein sequence: CASSFPQTVNEQFF.

This clone was seen only once. J is TRBJ2-2 and V is TRBV12-5; TRBD1 matches at 10 bases. Germline loops: CDR1 LGHNT, CDR2 FRNRAP. There are 15 residues in the CDR3. V lost 6 bases to trimming and J lost 5 bases; unmatched junction nucleotides: 6. In nucleotides, the CDR3 is TGTGCTAGTGGGTCGGGACAGGGGAGTACCGGGGAGCTGTTTTTT. It is translated as CASGSGQGSTGELFF.

The chain has TRBV19 and TRBJ2-7, with TRBD1 matching 8 bases. This CDR3 spans 15 amino acids. Germline assignment: CDR1 LNHDA and CDR2 SQIVND (reference sequence). Trimming cost V 6 bases and J 4 bases; bases outside gene matches: 11. CDR3 protein: CASSTPGTGGYEQYF. CDR3 in DNA: TGTGCCAGTAGCACCCCCGGGACAGGTGGTTACGAGCAGTACTTC. The complete variable domain, with remaining parts taken from reference TRBV19 and TRBJ2-7, reads DGGITQSPKYLFRKEGQNVTLSCEQNLNHDAMYWYRQDPGQGLRLIYYSQIVNDFQKGDIAEGYSVSREKKESFPLTVTSAQKNPTAFYLCASSTPGTGGYEQYFGPGTRLTVT.

The V call is TRBV11-2, the J call TRBJ1-1, with 11 bases fitting TRBD1. Germline V gives CDR1 SGHAT, CDR2 FQNNGV. CDR3 length: 13 residues. V was clipped by 5 bases and J by 6 bases; unmatched bases: 2. Here the CDR3 reads CASSRTGGPEAFF. The CDR3 nucleotides read TGTGCCAGCAGCCGGACAGGGGGCCCTGAAGCTTTCTTT. The full variable domain, rest sourced from reference TRBV11-2 and TRBJ1-1, is EAGVAQSPRYKIIEKRQSVAFWCNPISGHATLYWYQQILGQGPKLLIQFQNNGVVDDSQLPKDRFSAERLKGVDSTLKIQPAKLEDSAVYLCASSRTGGPEAFFGQGTRLTVV.

This clone has a single count. The chain recombines TRBV5-1 with TRBJ1-6, with a tentative D call TRBD1 (6 bases). The V end was cut by 4 bases, the J end by 5 bases, with 10 bases between. There are 14 residues in the CDR3. Per germline, CDR1 SGHRS and CDR2 YFSETQ. The CDR3 sequence is CASSARQDNSPLHF. The CDR3 nucleotides are TGCGCCAGCAGCGCCCGACAGGATAATTCACCCCTCCACTTT.

V usage is TRBV10-1 and J usage is TRBJ2-7; 11 bases align to TRBD1. V was clipped by 5 bases and J by 5 bases; unmatched bases: 5. The CDR3 is made up of 14 amino acids. CDR1 is WNHNN and CDR2 is SYGVQD in the germline V gene (reference sequence). The CDR3 loop reads CASSPGQGGHEQYF. DNA for the CDR3: TGCGCCAGCAGTCCGGGACAGGGGGGCCACGAGCAGTACTTC.

The chain recombines TRBV27 with TRBJ2-7; TRBD2 aligns across 12 bases. The CDR3 is 19 residues long. CDR1 and CDR2 from the germline V gene are MNHEY and SMNVEV (reference sequence). With V trimmed by 0 bases and J by 0 bases, 9 bases remained unmatched. CDR3 nucleotide sequence: TGTGCCAGCAGTTTATCCCTAGCGGGAGGGCGCCTGGCCTCCTACGAGCAGTACTTC. This codes for CASSLSLAGGRLASYEQYF.

This clone occurred a few times. This sequence joins TRBV7-9 and TRBJ2-1; D unresolved. The germline gives CDR1 SEHNR, CDR2 FQNEAQ (reference sequence). The CDR3 has 14 residues. Trimming shortened V by 3 bases and J by 7 bases, and 13 bases separated the two germline ends. The chain's CDR3 is CASSLYAESNEQFF. Written as DNA, the CDR3 is TGTGCCAGCAGCTTGTACGCGGAATCTAATGAGCAGTTCTTC.

The chain couples TRBV11-2 to TRBJ2-5; no definite D call. This CDR3 spans 14 amino acids. Trimming cost V 0 bases and J 1 base, with 6 bases left between them. Germline V CDR1 and CDR2: SGHAT, FQNNGV. CDR3 sequence reads: CASSLELLQETQYF. The CDR3 coding sequence is TGTGCCAGCAGCTTAGAACTACTCCAAGAGACCCAGTACTTC.

This chain connects TRBV9 to TRBJ2-1; 11 nucleotides line up with TRBD2. V shed 3 bases, J shed 6 bases, and the junction held 5 bases outside the gene matches. The CDR3 spans 15 residues. The germline gives CDR1 SGDLS, CDR2 YYNGEE. The CDR3 here is CASSAGLAVGNEQFF. CDR3 bases: TGTGCCAGCAGCGCGGGACTAGCGGTTGGCAATGAGCAGTTCTTC.

The chain recombines TRBV19 with TRBJ1-6; perhaps TRBD1 as D (5 bases). Per the germline V gene, CDR1 is LNHDA and CDR2 is SQIVND (reference sequence). This CDR3 has 14 residues. V lost 7 bases, J lost 9 bases, and 16 bases lay in between. This CDR3 is CASTPDILTSPLHF. The CDR3 DNA is TGTGCCAGTACCCCGGACATATTAACTTCACCCCTCCACTTT.

The gene calls are TRBV6-2 or TRBV6-3 and TRBJ2-7; 12 nucleotides match TRBD1. V lost 6 bases, J lost 5 bases, and 11 bases stayed unmatched. The CDR3 totals 16 residues. CDR1 is MNHEY, CDR2 SVGEGT, per germline. The CDR3 loop reads CASSPPWDRGLNEQYF. The CDR3 DNA is TGTGCCAGCAGCCCCCCCTGGGACAGGGGGCTCAACGAGCAGTACTTC.

The rearrangement joins TRBV15 to TRBJ2-2, with D tentatively TRBD2 (6 bases). V gave up 9 bases and J gave up 8 bases, with 19 bases separating them. Germline V gene sequence: CDR1 LNHNV, CDR2 YYDKDF (reference sequence). The CDR3 has 14 residues. CDR3 sequence reads: CATSRDSGLGELFF. Here the CDR3 DNA reads TGTGCCACTTCCCGGGACTCCGGTCTAGGGGAGCTGTTTTTT.

V usage is TRBV3-1 (or the pseudogene TRBV3-2) and J usage is TRBJ2-1, with 7 bases lining up with TRBD1. Germline CDR1 LGHDT, CDR2 YNNKEL (reference sequence). Trimming at V came to 0 bases and at J to 0 bases, leaving 8 bases not matched to a gene. CDR3 length equals 18 residues. The CDR3 here is CASSQDPTRDSSYNEQFF. CDR3 nucleotides: TGTGCCAGCAGCCAAGATCCGACCCGGGACAGCTCCTACAATGAGCAGTTCTTC.

This clone was counted once. For the CDR3, the DNA is TGTGCCAGCAGCCCAACCAGGGTAAATGGCTACACCTTC. Amino acids: CASSPTRVNGYTF. The rearrangement links TRBV6-2 or TRBV6-3 to TRBJ1-2; possibly TRBD1 for D (5 bases). The CDR3 spans 13 residues. Germline CDR1 is MNHEY and CDR2 is SVGEGT. Trimming removed 6 bases from V and 6 bases from J, with 14 bases in between.

This clone was detected a few times. This chain joins TRBV14 and TRBJ1-1; tentative D call: TRBD1 (6 bases). Germline CDR1 reads SGHDN; CDR2 reads FVKESK. This CDR3 region has 14 residues. The V end lost 5 bases, the J end lost 6 bases, and 16 bases lay between the germline ends. CDR3 region: CASSAYREYSEAFF. As DNA, the CDR3 is TGTGCCAGCAGCGCGTACAGGGAGTACTCTGAAGCTTTCTTT.

The CDR3: CASSYSRLGTEAFF. The CDR3 bases are TGTGCCAGCAGTTACTCGAGGCTGGGCACTGAAGCTTTCTTT. This chain links TRBV6-2 or TRBV6-3 with TRBJ1-1; D gene uncertain. V was trimmed by 0 bases and J by 4 bases, leaving 9 bases between them. The CDR3 runs 14 residues. From germline, CDR1 is MNHEY and CDR2 SVGEGT.

The chain couples TRBV14 to TRBJ1-1, with TRBD1 as a possible D gene (5 bases). The CDR3 contains 15 residues. Germline V CDR1 and CDR2: SGHDN, FVKESK. Trimming removed 5 bases at V and 2 bases at J, with 15 bases between. Here the CDR3 DNA reads TGTGCCAGCAGCAACAAATACAGGTCCAACACTGAAGCTTTCTTT. This gives the protein CASSNKYRSNTEAFF. The whole variable domain, remainder taken from reference TRBV14 and TRBJ1-1, is EAGVTQFPSHSVIEKGQTVTLRCDPISGHDNLYWYRRVMGKEIKFLLHFVKESKQDESGMPNNRFLAERTGGTYSTLKVQPAELEDSGVYFCASSNKYRSNTEAFFGQGTRLTVV.

The chain links TRBV3-1 (or the pseudogene TRBV3-2) to TRBJ1-1; 7 nucleotides agree with TRBD1. The CDR3 has 13 residues. CDR1 and CDR2 from the germline V gene are LGHDT and YNNKEL (reference sequence). With 7 bases clipped from V and 2 bases from J, the junction kept 4 bases outside the gene matches. The CDR3 loop reads CASKGTANTEAFF. For the CDR3, the DNA is TGTGCCAGCAAGGGGACAGCCAACACTGAAGCTTTCTTT.

The gene calls are TRBV18 and TRBJ1-1, with 7 positions matching TRBD1. V lost 6 bases, J lost 1 base, and 11 bases stayed unmatched. In germline, CDR1 is KGHSH, CDR2 LQKENI. The CDR3 loop spans 16 amino acids. The CDR3 sequence: CASSLRPGQQNTEAFF. Here the CDR3 DNA reads TGTGCCAGCTCGCTACGACCGGGACAGCAGAACACTGAAGCTTTCTTT.

The chain has TRBV19 and TRBJ1-5; D is uncertain. The CDR3 runs 17 residues. Between the trimmed V and J ends, which lost 7 bases and 1 base, there was a span of 20 bases. Germline V gives CDR1 LNHDA, CDR2 SQIVND (reference sequence). The DNA of the CDR3 is TGTGCCAGTACCTTAGGAGGCTTTGGGGTCAGCAATCAGCCCCAGCATTTT. Residues: CASTLGGFGVSNQPQHF.